This section outlines one T cell receptor (beta chain) sequence together with its context. Its matching antigen is unknown. From the reads, TCRdb called clonotypes with MiXCR, one entry per CDR3 protein. The table records about 5,000 distinct CDR3 sequences, approximately 24% of them present only once. The entry originates in a study of type 1 regulatory T cells. Study-wide results and caveats: Compared with non-type 1 regulatory T cells, type 1 regulatory T cells showed a more restricted TCR repertoire.

Germline CDR1 reads SNHLY; CDR2 reads FYNNEI. Trimming left V 10 bases short and J 3 bases short, with 19 bases between. This CDR3 has 14 amino acids. The TCR originated in a human donor in good health. Sequencing was done on a sample of cultured type 1 regulatory T (Tr1) cells, either the whole culture or a sorted fraction (not recorded which). The J gene is TRBJ2-7, the V gene TRBV2; a possible D gene is TRBD2 (6 bases). CDR3 region: CATLRDLGGYEQYF. The CDR3 region has the DNA TGTGCCACCCTCCGGGACTTGGGGGGCTACGAGCAGTACTTC.